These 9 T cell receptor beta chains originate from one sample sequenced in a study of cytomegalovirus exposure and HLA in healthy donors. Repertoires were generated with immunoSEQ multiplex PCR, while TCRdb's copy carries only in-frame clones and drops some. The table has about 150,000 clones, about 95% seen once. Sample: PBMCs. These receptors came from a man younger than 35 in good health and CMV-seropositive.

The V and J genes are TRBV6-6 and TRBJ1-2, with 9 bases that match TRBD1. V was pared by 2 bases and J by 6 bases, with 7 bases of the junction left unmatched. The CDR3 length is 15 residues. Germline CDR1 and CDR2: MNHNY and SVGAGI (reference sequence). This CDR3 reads CASSYQGQGPHGYTF. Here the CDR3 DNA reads TGTGCCAGCAGTTACCAGGGACAGGGACCTCATGGCTACACCTTC.

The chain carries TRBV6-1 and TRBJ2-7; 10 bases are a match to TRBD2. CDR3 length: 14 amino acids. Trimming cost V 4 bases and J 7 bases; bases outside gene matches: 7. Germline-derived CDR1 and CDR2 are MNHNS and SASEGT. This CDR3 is CASSGASGSREQYF. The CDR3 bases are TGTGCCAGCAGTGGGGCTAGCGGGAGCCGGGAGCAGTACTTC.

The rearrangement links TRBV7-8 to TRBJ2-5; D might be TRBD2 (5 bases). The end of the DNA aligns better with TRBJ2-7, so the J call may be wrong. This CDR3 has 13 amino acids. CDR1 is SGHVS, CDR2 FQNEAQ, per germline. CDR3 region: CASSRDNLDEQYF. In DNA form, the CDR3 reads TGTGCCAGCAGCCGGGATAACCTAGACGAGCAGTACTTC.

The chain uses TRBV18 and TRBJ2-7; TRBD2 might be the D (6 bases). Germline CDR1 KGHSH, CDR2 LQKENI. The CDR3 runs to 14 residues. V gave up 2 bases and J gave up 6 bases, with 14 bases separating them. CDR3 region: CASSPSSLGGEQYF. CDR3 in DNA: TGTGCCAGCTCACCATCAAGTCTCGGGGGCGAGCAGTACTTC.

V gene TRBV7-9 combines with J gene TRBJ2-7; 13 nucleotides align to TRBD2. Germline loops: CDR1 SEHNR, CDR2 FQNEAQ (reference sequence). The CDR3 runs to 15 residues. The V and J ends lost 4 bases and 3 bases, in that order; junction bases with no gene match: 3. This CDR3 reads CASSSGLAGFYEQYF. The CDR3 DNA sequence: TGTGCCAGCAGCTCGGGACTAGCGGGGTTCTACGAGCAGTACTTC.

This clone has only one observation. The CDR3 DNA reads TGTGCCAGCAGTGAAGAGGACAGGAACACTGAAGCTTTCTTT. This translates into CASSEEDRNTEAFF. The chain carries TRBV6-1 and TRBJ1-1, with D perhaps matching TRBD1 (6 bases). The V gene lost 1 base and the J gene lost 1 base, with 7 bases spanning the gap. Germline CDR1 reads MNHNS; CDR2 reads SASEGT. The CDR3 is 14 residues long.

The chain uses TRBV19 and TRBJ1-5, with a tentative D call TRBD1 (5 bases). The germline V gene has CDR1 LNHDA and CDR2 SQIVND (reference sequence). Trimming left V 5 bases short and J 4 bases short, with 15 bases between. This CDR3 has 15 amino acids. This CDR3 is CASSYTGEENQPQHF. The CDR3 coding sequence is TGTGCCAGTAGTTATACAGGAGAAGAGAATCAGCCCCAGCATTTT.

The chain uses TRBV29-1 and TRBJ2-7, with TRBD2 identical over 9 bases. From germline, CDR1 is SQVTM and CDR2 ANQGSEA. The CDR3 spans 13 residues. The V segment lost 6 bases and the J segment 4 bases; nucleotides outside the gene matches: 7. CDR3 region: CSVGGRVRYEQYF. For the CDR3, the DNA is TGCAGCGTGGGCGGGAGGGTAAGGTACGAGCAGTACTTC.

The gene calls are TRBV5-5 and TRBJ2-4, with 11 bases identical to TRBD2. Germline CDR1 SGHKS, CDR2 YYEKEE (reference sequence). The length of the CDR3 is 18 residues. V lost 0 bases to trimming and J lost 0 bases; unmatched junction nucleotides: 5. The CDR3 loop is CASSLVLLAGVAKNIQYF. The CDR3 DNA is TGTGCCAGCAGCTTGGTGTTACTAGCGGGAGTAGCCAAAAACATTCAGTACTTC.